Listed below are T cell receptor beta chains from one sample, sequenced in a study of OX40 agonist ivuxolimab in advanced cancers. Profiling relied on immunoSEQ multiplex PCR, and the TCRdb table lists in-frame clones only, not all of them. The table shows about 19,000 clones, with about 92% occurring only once. The sample consisted of CD4+ or CD8+ T cells sorted from blood, taken in a trial of the OX40 agonist ivuxolimab. These TCRs come from an adult with an advanced solid tumor such as melanoma, head and neck, liver or kidney cancer. CDR3s include the opening cysteine and the closing phenylalanine or tryptophan. The D gene is left open where the match is weak. Some rows mark clone size as missing; the rest say once, few, many or name a class of expanded clone.

>NA|NA|TRBV6-5|TRBJ2-3
TGTGCCAGCAGACCAACCGGGAGTTCCGCAGATACGCAGTATTTT
CASRPTGSSADTQYF
>TRBD1|NA|TRBV5-1|TRBJ2-1
TGCGCCAGCAGCTCAGGACAGGGGGCAGATGAGCAGTTCTTC
CASSSGQGADEQFF
>NA|NA|TRBV7-9|TRBJ2-3
TGTGCCAGCAACCCCGGGACTAGCACAGATACGCAGTATTTT
CASNPGTSTDTQYF
>TRBD1|once|TRBV27|TRBJ1-1
TGTGCCAGCAGTTTGGAGGGGGCTGGCACTGAAGCTTTCTTT
CASSLEGAGTEAFF
>TRBD1|NA|TRBV28|TRBJ2-7
TGTGCCAGCAGTCCGGGACAGGGCTACGAGCAGTACTTC
CASSPGQGYEQYF
>TRBD2|NA|TRBV27|TRBJ2-1
TGTGCCAGCAGTTTACCAGGACTAGCTTTGAATGAGCAGTTCTTC
CASSLPGLALNEQFF
>NA|NA|TRBV29-1|TRBJ1-1
TGCAGCGTTGTGGTTCTGAACACTGAAGCTTTCTTT
CSVVVLNTEAFF
>TRBD2|NA|TRBV14|TRBJ2-1
TGTGCCAGCAGTGACCAGCGGGGGTACAATGAGCAGTTCTTC
CASSDQRGYNEQFF
>NA|once|TRBV5-8|TRBJ2-5
TGTGCCAGCAGCTTGTGGAACGGAGAGACCCAGTACTTC
CASSLWNGETQYF
>TRBD2|NA|TRBV2|TRBJ2-1
TGTGCCACTACAGCGGGACCAAGGTACAATGAGCAGTTCTTC
CATTAGPRYNEQFF
>NA|NA|TRBV19|TRBJ2-1
TGTGCCAGTAGTCCGGGGACATCAATAGAGCAGTTCTTC
CASSPGTSIEQFF
>NA|NA|TRBV13|TRBJ1-2
TGTGCCACTACAAGACAGGAGGGTGGCTACACCTTC
CATTRQEGGYTF
>NA|NA|TRBV10-3|TRBJ2-7
TGTGCCATCCTAGCTTTTCGGGAGCAGTACTTC
CAILAFREQYF
>NA|NA|TRBV19|TRBJ2-2
TGTGCCAGTAGTATGACGATTCGGCTAGCGAACACCGGGGAGCTGTTTTTT
CASSMTIRLANTGELFF
>TRBD2|NA|TRBV6-6|TRBJ2-1
TGTGCCAGCAGTTACTCTCCTAGCGGGAGCAACAATGAGCAGTTCTTC
CASSYSPSGSNNEQFF
>TRBD1|NA|TRBV7-9|TRBJ2-7
TGTGCCAGCAGCTCACGGGACAGGGGATGGTACGAGCAGTACTTC
CASSSRDRGWYEQYF
>NA|NA|TRBV5-4|TRBJ1-1
TGTGCCAGCAGGTATGGGGAGGGAATCACTGAAGCTTTCTTT
CASRYGEGITEAFF
>NA|NA|TRBV11-3|TRBJ2-7
TGTGCCAGCAAGGAACGGGTAACCTACGAGCAGTACTTC
CASKERVTYEQYF
>NA|NA|TRBV7-2|TRBJ2-2
TGTGCCAGCAGCTTAAGGGTGGTAAACACCGGGGAGCTGTTTTTT
CASSLRVVNTGELFF
>NA|NA|TRBV29-1|TRBJ1-2
TGCAGCGCCACCTTCCCGGGCGGCCATGGCTACACCTTC
CSATFPGGHGYTF
>NA|few|TRBV7-9|TRBJ1-1
TGTGCCAGCAGCTTGTCTGGACACGAAGCTTTCTTT
CASSLSGHEAFF
>NA|NA|TRBV27|TRBJ2-2
TGTGCCAGCAGTTTAAACCCCGGGGCACCCGGGGAGCTGTTTTTT
CASSLNPGAPGELFF
>NA|NA|TRBV9|TRBJ2-5
TGTGCCAGCAGCCCCCAGAGGGTAGAGACCCAGTACTTC
CASSPQRVETQYF